These 19 T cell receptor beta chains originate from one sample sequenced in a study of PD-L1 blockade in urothelial cancer (dated by TCRdb to the late 2010s). Sample time point, as interpreted from the label and publication: peripheral blood 6 weeks after treatment start. Library preparation used the immunoSEQ multiplex PCR assay. TCRdb took this table from immuneACCESS and kept in-frame rearrangements with V and J called. Such tables lack part of the clones; where checked against another copy, unresolved V genes explain under half of the gap, and the rest is unexplained. In all, the sample holds under 85,000 clones, and roughly 90% of those were seen once. The ten largest clonotypes hold 0.7% to 0.9% of the sample. The sample here was PBMCs, taken around atezolizumab (anti-PD-L1) treatment. The source of these receptors is a woman over 75 with urothelial cancer.

V and J are TRBV9 and TRBJ1-1; tentatively, D is TRBD1 (5 bases). The germline V and J ends were trimmed by 0 bases and 4 bases, with 19 bases remaining between them. The CDR3 runs to 17 residues. Germline-derived CDR1 and CDR2 are SGDLS and YYNGEE. The CDR3 here is CASSVGSAGRGGTEAFF. CDR3 DNA: TGTGCCAGCAGCGTAGGTTCCGCAGGAAGGGGAGGCACTGAAGCTTTCTTT.

The J gene is TRBJ2-3, the V gene TRBV7-6, with 14 bases lining up with TRBD2. Trimming at V came to 5 bases and at J to 3 bases, leaving 10 bases not matched to a gene. The CDR3 has 18 residues. Germline V gene data show CDR1 as SGHVS and CDR2 as FNYEAQ. CDR3 amino acids: CASSHNRGLAGETDTQYF. The CDR3 bases are TGTGCCAGCAGCCACAACAGGGGACTAGCGGGAGAGACAGATACGCAGTATTTT.

J is TRBJ1-5 and V is TRBV15, with D possibly TRBD1 on 6 matching bases. Germline V gives CDR1 LNHNV, CDR2 YYDKDF (reference sequence). Trimming pared 11 bases from V and 2 bases from J, leaving 19 bases between. The CDR3 runs to 15 residues. The CDR3 region is CASGSGQLGNQPQHF. CDR3 DNA sequence: TGTGCCTCGGGTTCAGGACAGTTGGGCAATCAGCCCCAGCATTTT.

The chain joins TRBV7-8 to TRBJ2-5, with 8 bases matching TRBD2. The V segment lost 7 bases and the J segment 5 bases; nucleotides outside the gene matches: 15. Germline V CDR1 and CDR2: SGHVS, FQNEAQ. This CDR3 contains 16 residues. The CDR3 DNA is TGTGCCAGCATTGTTGGAACGGGAGGGTCGTATGAGACCCAGTACTTC. Residues: CASIVGTGGSYETQYF.

The table lists this clone with a count of one. The chain links TRBV5-6 to TRBJ1-5, with a possible D match to TRBD1 (5 bases). This CDR3 has 14 residues. V dropped 4 bases and J dropped 3 bases, with 11 bases sitting between them. Germline CDR1 is SGHDT and CDR2 is YYEEEE. CDR3 in amino acids: CASSQWGDNQPQHF. CDR3 nucleotide sequence: TGTGCCAGCAGCCAGTGGGGGGACAATCAGCCCCAGCATTTT.

This chain links TRBV9 with TRBJ1-2, with TRBD1 matching over 7 bases. Germline trimming cut 0 bases from V and 2 bases from J; bases unmatched to any gene: 10. Per the germline V gene, CDR1 is SGDLS and CDR2 is YYNGEE. CDR3 length: 17 amino acids. CDR3 in DNA: TGTGCCAGCAGCGTAGGCCCACTAGTACAGGGGAACTATGGCTACACCTTC. The encoded protein is CASSVGPLVQGNYGYTF.

The chain uses TRBV10-3 and TRBJ2-1; weak D call: TRBD2 (6 bases). This CDR3 is 15 amino acids long. CDR1 and CDR2 (germline): ENHRY, SYGVKD. Trimming took 2 bases from V and 1 from J, leaving 9 bases between them. DNA for the CDR3: TGTGCCATCAGTGAGACGGGGGTTTCCTACAATGAGCAGTTCTTC. Its translation: CAISETGVSYNEQFF.

This sequence joins TRBV4-1 and TRBJ1-1; 7 bases fit TRBD1. CDR3 length equals 16 residues. Germline V gives CDR1 MGHRA, CDR2 YSYEKL. J lost 6 bases, V lost 0 bases, and 10 bases had no gene match. CDR3 in amino acids: CASSQDSRGFQAEAFF. The CDR3 DNA reads as TGCGCCAGCAGCCAAGACTCCAGGGGGTTTCAGGCTGAAGCTTTCTTT.

The V call is TRBV18, the J call TRBJ2-5; 8 nucleotides line up with TRBD2. The CDR3 loop spans 16 amino acids. Per germline, CDR1 KGHSH and CDR2 LQKENI. The ends lost 2 bases at V and 1 base at J; junction bases unmatched: 6. DNA of the CDR3: TGTGCCAGCTCACCATATCGGCGGGAGGCCCAAGAGACCCAGTACTTC. Its protein product is CASSPYRREAQETQYF.

The V and J genes are TRBV10-3 and TRBJ2-5; 8 positions match TRBD1. Germline CDR1 and CDR2: ENHRY and SYGVKD. The CDR3 runs to 15 residues. After removal of 2 bases from V and 3 bases from J, the junction contained 5 bases not matched to a gene. CDR3 nucleotide sequence: TGTGCCATCAGTGAGGCAGGGGGCGGGAAAGAGACCCAGTACTTC. Translation: CAISEAGGGKETQYF.

V gene TRBV28 combines with J gene TRBJ1-1, with 7 positions matching TRBD1. Germline CDR1 and CDR2: MDHEN and SYDVKM. The CDR3 length is 12 residues. J gave up 8 bases and V 6 bases, and 6 bases lay outside the gene matches. The CDR3 DNA follows: TGTGCCAGCAGGACAGGGTCGGGGGAAGCTTTCTTT. Its protein product is CASRTGSGEAFF.

This clone occurred once. The chain joins TRBV6-5 to TRBJ2-1; 7 nucleotides match TRBD1. Germline-derived CDR1 and CDR2 are MNHEY and SVGAGI. The V segment lost 4 bases and the J segment 5 bases; nucleotides outside the gene matches: 8. The CDR3 is 15 residues long. DNA for the CDR3: TGTGCCAGCAGTTCGGGACAGCGACCCAACAATGAGCAGTTCTTC. This translates into CASSSGQRPNNEQFF.

The chain employs TRBV28 and TRBJ2-6, with TRBD1 matching over 10 bases. Losses at the gene ends were 5 bases for V and 7 bases for J; bases not matched to a gene: 5. Per the germline V gene, CDR1 is MDHEN and CDR2 is SYDVKM. CDR3 length: 15 residues. In DNA, the CDR3 is TGTGCCAGCAGTCCTCGGGACAGGGGAGCCAACGTCCTGACTTTC. Translating gives CASSPRDRGANVLTF.

The rearrangement joins TRBV6-5 to TRBJ1-3; 9 nucleotides line up with TRBD1. The germline CDR1 and CDR2 sequences are MNHEY and SVGAGI. With 5 bases clipped from V and 5 bases from J, the junction kept 4 bases outside the gene matches. CDR3 length: 14 amino acids. Written as DNA, the CDR3 is TGTGCCAGCAGTCCACAGGGGGCAAGAAACACCATATATTTT. Protein sequence: CASSPQGARNTIYF.

The chain has TRBV27 and TRBJ2-7, with TRBD2 identical over 7 bases. J lost 4 bases, V lost 3 bases, and 9 bases had no gene match. This CDR3 spans 15 amino acids. Germline CDR1 reads MNHEY; CDR2 reads SMNVEV (reference sequence). Here the CDR3 reads CASSFLIAGGYEQYF. The CDR3 DNA sequence: TGTGCCAGCAGTTTTCTGATAGCGGGTGGTTACGAGCAGTACTTC.

V usage is TRBV9 and J usage is TRBJ1-3; D not certain. Germline CDR1 SGDLS, CDR2 YYNGEE. The length of the CDR3 is 15 residues. V was shortened by 6 bases and J by 0 bases, with 13 bases between the two germline ends. The CDR3 is CASTVGEFSGNTIYF. As DNA, the CDR3 is TGTGCCAGCACCGTCGGGGAATTCTCTGGAAACACCATATATTTT.

The chain links TRBV10-3 to TRBJ2-1, with D possibly being TRBD2 (6 bases). This CDR3 comprises 15 residues. The V gene's germline CDR1 is ENHRY and CDR2 SYGVKD. V was trimmed by 6 bases and J by 1 base, leaving 13 bases between them. CDR3 protein: CAIRDSGSSYNEQFF. The CDR3 DNA reads TGTGCCATCAGAGATAGCGGTTCATCCTACAATGAGCAGTTCTTC.

This clone was detected only once. The chain employs TRBV18 and TRBJ1-1, with 7 bases matching TRBD1. V shed 6 bases, J shed 5 bases, and the junction held 6 bases outside the gene matches. Looked up from germline, CDR1 is KGHSH and CDR2 is LQKENI. The CDR3 sequence is 13 residues long. Written as DNA, the CDR3 is TGTGCCAGCTCGCGGGACAGAGAGACTGAAGCTTTCTTT. Protein: CASSRDRETEAFF.

V gene TRBV19 combines with J gene TRBJ2-7; 8 bases agree with TRBD1. There are 15 residues in the CDR3. After removal of 3 bases from V and 3 bases from J, the junction contained 7 bases not matched to a gene. Germline V gene lookup returns CDR1 LNHDA and CDR2 SQIVND (reference sequence). CDR3 sequence (DNA): TGTGCCAGTAGTATTGAAGCAGGGGGCTTCTACGAGCAGTACTTC. Its protein product is CASSIEAGGFYEQYF.